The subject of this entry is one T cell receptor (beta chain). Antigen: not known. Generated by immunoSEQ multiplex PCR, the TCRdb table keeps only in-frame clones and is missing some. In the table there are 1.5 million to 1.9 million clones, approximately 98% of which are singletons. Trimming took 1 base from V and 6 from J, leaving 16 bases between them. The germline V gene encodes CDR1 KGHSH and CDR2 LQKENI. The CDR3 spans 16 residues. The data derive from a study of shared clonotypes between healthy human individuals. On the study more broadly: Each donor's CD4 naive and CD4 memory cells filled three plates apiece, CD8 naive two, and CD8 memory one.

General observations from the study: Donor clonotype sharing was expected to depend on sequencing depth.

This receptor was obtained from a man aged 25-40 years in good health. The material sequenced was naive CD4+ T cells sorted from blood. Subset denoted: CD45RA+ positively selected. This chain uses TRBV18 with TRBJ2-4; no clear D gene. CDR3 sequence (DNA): TGTGCCAGCTCACCACTAGCTTTTAATCGCTTAAACATTCAGTACTTC. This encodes CASSPLAFNRLNIQYF.